Below, one T cell receptor beta chain is given with its context. This sample is drawn from a study of blood T cell repertoires in COVID-19. The CDR3 consists of 13 residues. V was shortened by 2 bases and J by 5 bases, with 10 bases between the two germline ends. In germline, CDR1 is GTSNPN, CDR2 SVGIG (reference sequence). Clones were read by immunoSEQ multiplex PCR, and TCRdb kept only the in-frame ones, dropping some. The sample comprises 450,000 to 500,000 clones, roughly 85% of which are singletons, and about 3.2% rests with the top ten. The clonotype was recovered from a human donor in a cohort sampled during active COVID-19. Sequencing was performed on peripheral blood. The chain links TRBV30 to TRBJ1-5, with D hard to call. Written as DNA, the CDR3 is TGTGCCTGGAGTTTCGATCAGGATCAGCCCCAGCATTTT. As protein: CAWSFDQDQPQHF. The whole variable domain, remainder taken from reference TRBV30 and TRBJ1-5, is SQTIHQWPATLVQPVGSPLSLECTVEGTSNPNLYWYRQAAGRGLQLLFYSVGIGQISSEVPQNLSASRPQDRQFILSSKKLLLSDSGFYLCAWSFDQDQPQHFGDGTRLSIL.